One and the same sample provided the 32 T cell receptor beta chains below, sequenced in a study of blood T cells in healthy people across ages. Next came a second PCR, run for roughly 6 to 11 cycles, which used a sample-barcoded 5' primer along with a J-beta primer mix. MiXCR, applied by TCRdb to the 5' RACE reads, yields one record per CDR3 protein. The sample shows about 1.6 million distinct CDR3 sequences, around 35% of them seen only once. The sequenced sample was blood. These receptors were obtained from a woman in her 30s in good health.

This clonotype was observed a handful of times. The CDR3 here is CASSEYRGALSTEETQYF. CDR3 DNA sequence: TGTGCCAGCAGTGAATATAGGGGGGCGCTTTCTACCGAAGAGACCCAGTACTTC. The chain is built from TRBV25-1 and TRBJ2-5; TRBD1 or TRBD2 may be the D gene (6 bases each). Trimming left V 0 bases short and J 3 bases short, with 20 bases between. The CDR3 has 18 residues. CDR1 and CDR2 (germline): MGHDK, SYGVNS.

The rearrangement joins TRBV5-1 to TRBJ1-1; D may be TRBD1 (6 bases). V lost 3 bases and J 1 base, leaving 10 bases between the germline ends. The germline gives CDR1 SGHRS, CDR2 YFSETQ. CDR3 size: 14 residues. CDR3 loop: CASSSTGKNTEAFF. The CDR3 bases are TGCGCCAGCAGCTCCACAGGGAAGAACACTGAAGCTTTCTTT.

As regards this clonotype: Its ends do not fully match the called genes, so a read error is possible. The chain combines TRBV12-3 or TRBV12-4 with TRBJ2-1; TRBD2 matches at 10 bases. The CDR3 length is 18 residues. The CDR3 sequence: CSSSLISPSSGRHSEQFF. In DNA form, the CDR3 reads TGCTCCAGCAGTTTAATTTCCCCCTCTAGCGGGAGACATAGTGAGCAGTTCTTC.

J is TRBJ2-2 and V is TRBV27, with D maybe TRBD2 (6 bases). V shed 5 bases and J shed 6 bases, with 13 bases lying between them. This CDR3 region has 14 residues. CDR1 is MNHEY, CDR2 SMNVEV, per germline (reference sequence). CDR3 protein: CASSNRLVPGELFF. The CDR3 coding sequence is TGTGCCAGCAGTAACCGACTAGTCCCCGGGGAGCTGTTTTTT.

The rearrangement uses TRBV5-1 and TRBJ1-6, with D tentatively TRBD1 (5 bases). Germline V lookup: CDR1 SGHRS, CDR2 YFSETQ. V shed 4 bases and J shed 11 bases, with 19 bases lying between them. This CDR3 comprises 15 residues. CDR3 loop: CASSPRLSLGAPLHF. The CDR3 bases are TGCGCCAGCAGCCCCCGTCTGAGCTTGGGGGCACCCCTCCACTTT.

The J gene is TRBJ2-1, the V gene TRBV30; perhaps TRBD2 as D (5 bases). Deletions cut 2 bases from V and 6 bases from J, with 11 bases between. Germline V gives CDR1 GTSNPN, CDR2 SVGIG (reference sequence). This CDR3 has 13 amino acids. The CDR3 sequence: CAWSRSRGNEQFF. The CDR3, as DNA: TGTGCCTGGAGTAGGAGTCGGGGCAATGAGCAGTTCTTC.

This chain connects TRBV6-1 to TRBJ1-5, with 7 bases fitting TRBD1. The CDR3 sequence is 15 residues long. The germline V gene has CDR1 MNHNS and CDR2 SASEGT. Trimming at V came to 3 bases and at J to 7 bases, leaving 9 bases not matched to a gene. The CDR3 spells CASSDRHRGVQPQHF. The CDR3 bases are TGTGCCAGCAGTGACAGGCACAGGGGTGTGCAGCCCCAGCATTTT.

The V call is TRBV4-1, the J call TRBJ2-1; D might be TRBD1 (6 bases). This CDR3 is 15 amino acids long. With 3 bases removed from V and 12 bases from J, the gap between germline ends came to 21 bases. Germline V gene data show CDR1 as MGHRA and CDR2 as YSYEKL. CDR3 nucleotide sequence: TGCGCCAGCAGCCATATCCGGGACACCTTAGTAGTGCAGTTCTTC. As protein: CASSHIRDTLVVQFF.

Written as DNA, the CDR3 is TGCGCCAGCAGCACCGGACAGGGAAATTCACCCCTCCACTTT. Translating it yields CASSTGQGNSPLHF. V usage is TRBV5-1 and J usage is TRBJ1-6, with 8 bases lining up with TRBD1. The CDR3 length is 14 residues. The trim removed 4 bases at V and 7 bases at J, leaving 4 bases unmatched. CDR1 and CDR2 from the germline V gene are SGHRS and YFSETQ. Using reference TRBV5-1 and TRBJ1-6 for the parts outside the CDR3, the full variable domain is KAGVTQTPRYLIKTRGQQVTLSCSPISGHRSVSWYQQTPGQGLQFLFEYFSETQRNKGNFPGRFSGRQFSNSRSEMNVSTLELGDSALYLCASSTGQGNSPLHFGNGTRLTVT.

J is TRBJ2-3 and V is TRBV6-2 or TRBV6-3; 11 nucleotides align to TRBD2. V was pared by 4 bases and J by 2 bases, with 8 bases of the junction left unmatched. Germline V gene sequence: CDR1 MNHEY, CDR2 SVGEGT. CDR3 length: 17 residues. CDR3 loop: CASSFRLAGNPTDTQYF. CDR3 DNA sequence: TGTGCCAGCAGTTTCAGACTAGCGGGGAATCCCACAGATACGCAGTATTTT.

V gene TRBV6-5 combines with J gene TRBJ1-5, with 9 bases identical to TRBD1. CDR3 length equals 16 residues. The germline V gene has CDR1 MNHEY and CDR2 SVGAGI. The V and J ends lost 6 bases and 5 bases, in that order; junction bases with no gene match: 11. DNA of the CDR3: TGTGCCAGCAGCGCCTCGGGACAGGGCATTTATCAGCCCCAGCATTTT. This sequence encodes CASSASGQGIYQPQHF.

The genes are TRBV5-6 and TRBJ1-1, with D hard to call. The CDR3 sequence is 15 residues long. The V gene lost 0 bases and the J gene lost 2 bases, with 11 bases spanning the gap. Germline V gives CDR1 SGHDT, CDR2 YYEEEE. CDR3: CASSLAAEGNTEAFF. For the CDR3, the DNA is TGTGCCAGCAGCTTGGCGGCAGAAGGAAACACTGAAGCTTTCTTT. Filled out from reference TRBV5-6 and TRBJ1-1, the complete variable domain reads DAGVTQSPTHLIKTRGQQVTLRCSPKSGHDTVSWYQQALGQGPQFIFQYYEEEERQRGNFPDRFSGHQFPNYSSELNVNALLLGDSALYLCASSLAAEGNTEAFFGQGTRLTVV.

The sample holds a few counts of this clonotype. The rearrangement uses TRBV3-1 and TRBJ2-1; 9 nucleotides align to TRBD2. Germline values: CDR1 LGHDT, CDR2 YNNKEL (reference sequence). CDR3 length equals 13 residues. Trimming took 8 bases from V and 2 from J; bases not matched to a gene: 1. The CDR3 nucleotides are TGTGCCAGCGCGGGGGGGCCCTACAATGAGCAGTTCTTC. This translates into CASAGGPYNEQFF.

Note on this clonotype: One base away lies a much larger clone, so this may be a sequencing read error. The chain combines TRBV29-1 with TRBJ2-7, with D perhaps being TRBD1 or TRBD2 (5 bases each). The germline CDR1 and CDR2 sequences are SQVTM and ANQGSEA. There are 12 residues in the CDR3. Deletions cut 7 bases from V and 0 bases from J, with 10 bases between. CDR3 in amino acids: CSAGDASYEQYF. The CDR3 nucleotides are TGCAGCGCCGGGGACGCCTCCTACGAGCAGTACTTC.

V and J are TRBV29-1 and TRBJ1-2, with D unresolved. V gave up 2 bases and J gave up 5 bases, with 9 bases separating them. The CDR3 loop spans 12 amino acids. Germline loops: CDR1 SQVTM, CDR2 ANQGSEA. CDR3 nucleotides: TGCAGCGTTGAAAGTTCCCCATATGGCTACACCTTC. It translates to CSVESSPYGYTF.

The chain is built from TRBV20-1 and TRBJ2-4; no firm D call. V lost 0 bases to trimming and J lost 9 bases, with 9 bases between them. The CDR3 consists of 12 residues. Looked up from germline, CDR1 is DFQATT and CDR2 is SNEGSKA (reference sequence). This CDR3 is CSARDLNIIQYF. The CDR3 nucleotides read TGCAGTGCTAGAGATCTAAACATCATTCAGTACTTC.

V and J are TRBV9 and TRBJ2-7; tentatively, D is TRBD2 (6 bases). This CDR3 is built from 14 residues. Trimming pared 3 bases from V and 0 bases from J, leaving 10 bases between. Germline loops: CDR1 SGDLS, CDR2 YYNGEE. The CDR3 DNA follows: TGTGCCAGCAGCGCTGACGGGAGCTCCTACGAGCAGTACTTC. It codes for CASSADGSSYEQYF.

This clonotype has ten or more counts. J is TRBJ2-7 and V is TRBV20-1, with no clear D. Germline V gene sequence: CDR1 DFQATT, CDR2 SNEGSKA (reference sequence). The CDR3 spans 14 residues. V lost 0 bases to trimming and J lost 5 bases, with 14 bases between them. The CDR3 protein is CSARDLLGLDEQYF. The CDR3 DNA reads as TGCAGTGCTAGAGATCTACTGGGCTTAGACGAGCAGTACTTC.

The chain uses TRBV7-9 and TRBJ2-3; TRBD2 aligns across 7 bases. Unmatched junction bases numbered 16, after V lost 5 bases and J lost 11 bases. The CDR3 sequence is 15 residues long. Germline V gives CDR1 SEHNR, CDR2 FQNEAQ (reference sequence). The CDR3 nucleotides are TGTGCCAGCAGCCCCTCCTTTGCGGGCCCGGGGGGGCAGTATTTT. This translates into CASSPSFAGPGGQYF. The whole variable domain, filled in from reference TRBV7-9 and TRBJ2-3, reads DTGVSQNPRHKITKRGQNVTFRCDPISEHNRLYWYRQTLGQGPEFLTYFQNEAQLEKSRLLSDRFSAERPKGSFSTLEIQRTEQGDSAMYLCASSPSFAGPGGQYFGPGTRLTVL.

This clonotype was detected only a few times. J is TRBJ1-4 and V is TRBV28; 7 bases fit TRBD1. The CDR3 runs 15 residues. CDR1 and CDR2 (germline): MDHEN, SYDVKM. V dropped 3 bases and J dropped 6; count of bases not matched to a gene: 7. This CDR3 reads CASSFGDSVHEKLFF. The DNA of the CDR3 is TGTGCCAGCAGTTTTGGGGACAGTGTCCATGAAAAACTGTTTTTT.

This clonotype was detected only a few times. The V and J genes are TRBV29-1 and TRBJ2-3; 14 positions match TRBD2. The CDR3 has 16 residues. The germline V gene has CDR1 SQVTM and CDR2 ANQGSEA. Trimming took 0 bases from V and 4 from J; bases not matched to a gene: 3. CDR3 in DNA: TGCAGCGTTGAAGATGGGACTAGCGGGAGCCCAGATACGCAGTATTTT. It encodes CSVEDGTSGSPDTQYF.

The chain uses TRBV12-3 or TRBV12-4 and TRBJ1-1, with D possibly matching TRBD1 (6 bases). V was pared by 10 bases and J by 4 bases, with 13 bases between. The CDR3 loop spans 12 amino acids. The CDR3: CATGARSTEAFF. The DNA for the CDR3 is TGTGCCACAGGGGCACGTTCCACTGAAGCTTTCTTT.

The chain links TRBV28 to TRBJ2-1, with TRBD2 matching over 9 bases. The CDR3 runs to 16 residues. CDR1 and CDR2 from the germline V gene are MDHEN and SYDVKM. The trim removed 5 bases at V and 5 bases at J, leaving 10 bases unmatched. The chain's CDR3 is CASSTGLAGKDNEQFF. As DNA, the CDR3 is TGTGCCAGCAGTACCGGGCTAGCGGGGAAGGACAATGAGCAGTTCTTC.

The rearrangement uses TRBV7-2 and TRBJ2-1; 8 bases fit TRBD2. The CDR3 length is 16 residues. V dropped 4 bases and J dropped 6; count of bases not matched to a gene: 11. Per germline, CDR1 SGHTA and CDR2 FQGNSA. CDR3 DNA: TGTGCCAGCAGCTCACGTAACGGGGGGGCCCTCAATGAGCAGTTCTTC. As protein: CASSSRNGGALNEQFF.

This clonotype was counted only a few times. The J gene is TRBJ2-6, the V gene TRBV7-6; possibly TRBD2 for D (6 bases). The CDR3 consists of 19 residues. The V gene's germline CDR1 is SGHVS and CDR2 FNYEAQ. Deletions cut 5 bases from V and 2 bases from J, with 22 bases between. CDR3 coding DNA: TGTGCCAGCAGCGGGGGGACGATTGGGGTACCCACTGGGGCCAACGTCCTGACTTTC. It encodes CASSGGTIGVPTGANVLTF.

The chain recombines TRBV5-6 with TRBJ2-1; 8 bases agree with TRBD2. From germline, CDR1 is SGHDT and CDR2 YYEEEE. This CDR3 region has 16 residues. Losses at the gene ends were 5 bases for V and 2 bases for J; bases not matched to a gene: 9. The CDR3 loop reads CASRDPGLGTYNEQFF. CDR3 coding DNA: TGTGCCAGCAGAGACCCGGGACTAGGGACCTACAATGAGCAGTTCTTC.

CDR3 protein: CSAKRGWSTEAKNIQYF. Written as DNA, the CDR3 is TGCAGTGCTAAGCGGGGATGGTCAACTGAGGCCAAAAACATTCAGTACTTC. J is TRBJ2-4 and V is TRBV20-1, with 7 bases lining up with TRBD2. V dropped 4 bases and J dropped 1; count of bases not matched to a gene: 13. CDR3 length: 17 amino acids. CDR1 is DFQATT, CDR2 SNEGSKA, per germline (reference sequence).

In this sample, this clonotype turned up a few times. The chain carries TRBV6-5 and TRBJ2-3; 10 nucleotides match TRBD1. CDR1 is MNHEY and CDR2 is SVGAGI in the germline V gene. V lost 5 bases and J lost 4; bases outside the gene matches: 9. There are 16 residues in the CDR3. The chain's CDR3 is CASSTSPGQGSDTQYF. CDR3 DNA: TGTGCCAGCAGTACCTCTCCGGGACAGGGGTCAGATACGCAGTATTTT.

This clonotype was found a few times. In nucleotides, the CDR3 is TGTGCCAGCAGCTTAGAAGCGGGGGGGATGCAGTTCTTC. Translation: CASSLEAGGMQFF. The chain employs TRBV7-6 and TRBJ2-1; TRBD2 aligns across 10 bases. This CDR3 contains 13 residues. Germline CDR1 and CDR2: SGHVS and FNYEAQ. V gave up 1 base and J gave up 12 bases; unmatched junction bases: 3.

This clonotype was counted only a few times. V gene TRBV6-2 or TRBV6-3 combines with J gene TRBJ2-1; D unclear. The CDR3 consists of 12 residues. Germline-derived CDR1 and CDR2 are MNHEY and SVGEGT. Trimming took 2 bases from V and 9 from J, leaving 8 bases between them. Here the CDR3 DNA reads TGTGCCAGCAGTTACGGGGTTGGTGAGCAGTTCTTC. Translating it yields CASSYGVGEQFF.

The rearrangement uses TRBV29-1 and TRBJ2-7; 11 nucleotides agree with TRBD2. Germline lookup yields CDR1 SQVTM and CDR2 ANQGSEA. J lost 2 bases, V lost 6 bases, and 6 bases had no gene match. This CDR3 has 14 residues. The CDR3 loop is CSVEIAGGTYEQYF. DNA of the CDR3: TGCAGCGTCGAAATAGCGGGGGGGACCTACGAGCAGTACTTC.

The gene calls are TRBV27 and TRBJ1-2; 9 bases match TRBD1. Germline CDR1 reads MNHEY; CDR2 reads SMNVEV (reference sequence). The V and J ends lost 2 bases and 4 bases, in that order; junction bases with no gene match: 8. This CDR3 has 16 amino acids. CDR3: CASSLTPGQGAYGYTF. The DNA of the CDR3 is TGTGCCAGCAGTTTAACCCCGGGACAGGGAGCCTATGGCTACACCTTC.